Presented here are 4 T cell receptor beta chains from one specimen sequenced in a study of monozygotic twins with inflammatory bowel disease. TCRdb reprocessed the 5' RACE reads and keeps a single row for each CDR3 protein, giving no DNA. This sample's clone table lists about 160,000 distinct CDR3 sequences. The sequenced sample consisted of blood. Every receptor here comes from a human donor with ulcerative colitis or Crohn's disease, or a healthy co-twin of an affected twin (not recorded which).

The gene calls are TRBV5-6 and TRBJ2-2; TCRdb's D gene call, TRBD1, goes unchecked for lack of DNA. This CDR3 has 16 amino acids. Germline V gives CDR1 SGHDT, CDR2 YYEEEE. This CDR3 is CASSSPGQGARGELFF.

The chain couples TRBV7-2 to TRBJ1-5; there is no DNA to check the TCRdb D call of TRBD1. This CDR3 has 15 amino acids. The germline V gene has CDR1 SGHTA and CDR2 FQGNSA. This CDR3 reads CASSLGPGNNQPQHF. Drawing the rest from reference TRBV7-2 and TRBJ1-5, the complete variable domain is GAGVSQSPSNKVTEKGKDVELRCDPISGHTALYWYRQSLGQGLEFLIYFQGNSAPDKSGLPSDRFSAERTGGSVSTLTIQRTQQEDSAVYLCASSLGPGNNQPQHFGDGTRLSIL.

CDR3 loop: CASSSRTGAETVPTEQYF. The chain is built from TRBV12-3 or TRBV12-4 and TRBJ2-7; TCRdb reports TRBD1, a call that lacks DNA to check it against. CDR3 length: 18 amino acids.

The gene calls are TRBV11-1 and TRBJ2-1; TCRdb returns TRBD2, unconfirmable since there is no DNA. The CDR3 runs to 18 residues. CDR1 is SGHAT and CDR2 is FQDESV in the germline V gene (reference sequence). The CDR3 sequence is CASSLSSGSRSSYNEQFF.